This T cell receptor (beta chain) is from a study of blood T cell repertoires in COVID-19. CDR3 length: 15 residues. Germline V gene data show CDR1 as MNHNY and CDR2 as SVGAGI (reference sequence). The J segment lost 6 bases and the V segment lost 5 bases, leaving 12 bases of the junction unmatched. The repertoire was sequenced with immunoSEQ multiplex PCR; TCRdb's copy has only in-frame clones and lacks some. The sample yields about 30,000 clones, approximately 86% seen once. Source material: peripheral blood. The V call is TRBV6-6, the J call TRBJ2-7; 8 bases are a match to TRBD2. The clonotype originates from a human donor in a cohort sampled during active COVID-19. The donor label of this sample is uncertain. The CDR3 DNA is TGTGCCAGCAGTACCGGGGGGGGAGGAAAGATCGAGCAGTACTTC. Protein product: CASSTGGGGKIEQYF.